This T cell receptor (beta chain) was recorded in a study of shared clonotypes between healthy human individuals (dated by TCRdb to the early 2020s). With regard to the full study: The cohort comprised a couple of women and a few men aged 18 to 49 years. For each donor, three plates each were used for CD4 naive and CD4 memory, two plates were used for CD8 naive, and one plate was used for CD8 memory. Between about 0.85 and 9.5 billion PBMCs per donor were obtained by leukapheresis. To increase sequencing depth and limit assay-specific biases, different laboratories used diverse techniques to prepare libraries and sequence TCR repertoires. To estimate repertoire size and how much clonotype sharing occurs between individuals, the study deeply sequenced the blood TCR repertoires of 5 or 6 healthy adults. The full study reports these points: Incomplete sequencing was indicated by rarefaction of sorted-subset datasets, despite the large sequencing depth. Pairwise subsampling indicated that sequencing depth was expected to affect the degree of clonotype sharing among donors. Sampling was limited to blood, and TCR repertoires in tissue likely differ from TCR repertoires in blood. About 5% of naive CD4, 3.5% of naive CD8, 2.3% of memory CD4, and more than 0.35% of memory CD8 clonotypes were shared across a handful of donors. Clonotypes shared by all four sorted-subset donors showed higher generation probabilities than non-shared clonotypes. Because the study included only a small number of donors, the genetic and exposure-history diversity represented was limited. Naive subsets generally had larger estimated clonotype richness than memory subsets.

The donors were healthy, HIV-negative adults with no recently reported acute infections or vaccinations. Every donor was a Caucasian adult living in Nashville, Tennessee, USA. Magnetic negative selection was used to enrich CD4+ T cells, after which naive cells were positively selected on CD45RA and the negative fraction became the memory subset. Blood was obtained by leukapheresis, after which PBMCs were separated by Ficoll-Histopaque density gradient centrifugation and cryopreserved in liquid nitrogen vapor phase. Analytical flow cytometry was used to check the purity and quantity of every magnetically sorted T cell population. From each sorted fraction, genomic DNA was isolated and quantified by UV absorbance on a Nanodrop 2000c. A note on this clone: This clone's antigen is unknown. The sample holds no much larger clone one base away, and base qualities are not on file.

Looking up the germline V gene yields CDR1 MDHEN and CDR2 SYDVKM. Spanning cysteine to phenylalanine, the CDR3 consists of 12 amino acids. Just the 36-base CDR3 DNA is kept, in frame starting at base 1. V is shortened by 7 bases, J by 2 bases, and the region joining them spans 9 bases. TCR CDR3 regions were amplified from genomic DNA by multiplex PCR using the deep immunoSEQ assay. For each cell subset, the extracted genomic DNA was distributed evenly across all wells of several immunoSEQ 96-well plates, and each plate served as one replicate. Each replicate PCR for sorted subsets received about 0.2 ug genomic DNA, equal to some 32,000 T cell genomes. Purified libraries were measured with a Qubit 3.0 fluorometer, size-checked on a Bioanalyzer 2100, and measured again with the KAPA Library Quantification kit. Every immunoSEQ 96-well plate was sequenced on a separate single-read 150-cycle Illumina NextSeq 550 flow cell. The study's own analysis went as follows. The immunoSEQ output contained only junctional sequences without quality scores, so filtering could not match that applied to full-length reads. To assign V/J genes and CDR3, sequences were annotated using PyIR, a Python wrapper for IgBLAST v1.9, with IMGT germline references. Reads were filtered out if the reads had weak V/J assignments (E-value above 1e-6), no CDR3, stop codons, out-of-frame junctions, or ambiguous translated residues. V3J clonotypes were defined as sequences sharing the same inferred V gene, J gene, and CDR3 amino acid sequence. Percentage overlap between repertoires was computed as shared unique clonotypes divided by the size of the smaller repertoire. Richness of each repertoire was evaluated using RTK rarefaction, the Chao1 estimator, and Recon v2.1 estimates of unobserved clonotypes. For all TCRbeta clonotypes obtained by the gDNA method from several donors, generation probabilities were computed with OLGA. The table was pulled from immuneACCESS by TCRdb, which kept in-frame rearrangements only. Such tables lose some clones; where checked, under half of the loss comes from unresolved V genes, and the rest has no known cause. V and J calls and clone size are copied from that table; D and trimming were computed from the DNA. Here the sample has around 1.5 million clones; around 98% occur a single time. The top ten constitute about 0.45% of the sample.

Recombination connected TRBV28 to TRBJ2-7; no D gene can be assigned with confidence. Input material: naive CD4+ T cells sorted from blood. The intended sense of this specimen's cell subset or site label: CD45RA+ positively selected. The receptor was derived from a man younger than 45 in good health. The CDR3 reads CASNSAPYEQYF. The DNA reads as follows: TGTGCCAGCAACAGCGCCCCCTACGAGCAGTACTTC.